These 29 T cell receptor beta chains came from one sample sequenced in a study of T-cell memory formation after mild COVID-19. MiXCR, applied by TCRdb to the 5' RACE reads, yields one record per CDR3 protein. The sample contains 400,000 to 500,000 distinct CDR3 sequences, roughly 20% of which appear only once. Input material: PBMCs or a T cell subset sorted from them (not recorded which). The receptors here all came from an adult woman who had mild COVID-19 (a few samples of this study predate the infection). Cell type and time point are not known.

This rearrangement joins TRBV3-1 to TRBJ1-4; 8 nucleotides match TRBD1. V dropped 0 bases and J dropped 11; count of bases not matched to a gene: 14. Germline V gene lookup returns CDR1 LGHDT and CDR2 YNNKEL (reference sequence). The CDR3 contains 17 residues. The chain's CDR3 is CASSQEDMTGEMGKLFF. DNA of the CDR3: TGTGCCAGCAGCCAAGAGGACATGACAGGGGAAATGGGGAAACTGTTTTTT.

The chain joins TRBV2 to TRBJ2-3, with D perhaps TRBD2 (6 bases). Germline values: CDR1 SNHLY, CDR2 FYNNEI. CDR3 length: 15 residues. Trimming left V 6 bases short and J 2 bases short, with 15 bases between. CDR3 amino acids: CASRVEGILTDTQYF. DNA of the CDR3: TGTGCCAGCAGGGTGGAGGGGATCCTCACAGATACGCAGTATTTT.

This clonotype was seen more than once but under ten times. V is TRBV4-1 and J is TRBJ1-5, with D tentatively TRBD1 (5 bases). Per the germline V gene, CDR1 is MGHRA and CDR2 is YSYEKL. Trimming shortened V by 0 bases and J by 2 bases, and 11 bases separated the two germline ends. The CDR3 sequence is 16 residues long. CDR3 nucleotides: TGCGCCAGCAGCCAAGAGTTTGGCAGGGGCAATCAGCCCCAGCATTTT. This translates into CASSQEFGRGNQPQHF.

The J gene is TRBJ2-7, the V gene TRBV27; maybe TRBD1 (5 bases). The ends were cut back, 6 bases at V and 3 bases at J, with 9 bases in the middle. CDR1 and CDR2 (germline): MNHEY, SMNVEV (reference sequence). The CDR3 has 12 amino acids. CDR3 nucleotide sequence: TGTGCCAGCAGGGCGCAGGGCTACGAGCAGTACTTC. Amino acid sequence: CASRAQGYEQYF.

This clonotype was seen a handful of times. J is TRBJ1-6 and V is TRBV20-1; perhaps TRBD1 as D (5 bases). V dropped 4 bases and J dropped 4 bases, with 14 bases sitting between them. CDR1 is DFQATT, CDR2 SNEGSKA, per germline (reference sequence). This CDR3 spans 15 amino acids. The chain's CDR3 is CSATPPGQYNSPLHF. In DNA form, the CDR3 reads TGCAGTGCTACGCCCCCAGGGCAATATAATTCACCCCTCCACTTT.

This clonotype was seen a few times. The chain links TRBV6-5 to TRBJ2-3; D unresolved. Germline V gene lookup returns CDR1 MNHEY and CDR2 SVGAGI. The V and J ends lost 0 bases and 2 bases respectively, with 6 bases between them. The CDR3 has 14 residues. CDR3: CASSYSSLTDTQYF. The CDR3 bases are TGTGCCAGCAGTTACTCTTCCCTCACAGATACGCAGTATTTT.

This clonotype has a handful of counts. This chain connects TRBV4-1 to TRBJ2-3; weak D call: TRBD1 (5 bases). Germline CDR1 reads MGHRA; CDR2 reads YSYEKL. CDR3 length: 15 amino acids. V shed 4 bases and J shed 2 bases, with 13 bases lying between them. In nucleotides, the CDR3 is TGCGCCAGCAGCCCTCAGGGTTCCGACACAGATACGCAGTATTTT. It specifies CASSPQGSDTDTQYF.

This clonotype was recorded a few times. CDR3 amino acids: CASLGTGEQYF. Written as DNA, the CDR3 is TGTGCCAGCCTCGGGACAGGAGAGCAGTACTTC. V and J are TRBV28 and TRBJ2-7; 8 positions match TRBD1. Looked up from germline, CDR1 is MDHEN and CDR2 is SYDVKM. CDR3 size: 11 residues. V was clipped by 8 bases and J by 7 bases; unmatched bases: 4.

The chain links TRBV24-1 to TRBJ1-2; D gene unclear. The CDR3 runs 13 residues. V gave up 1 base and J gave up 8 bases, with 10 bases separating them. CDR1 and CDR2 from the germline V gene are KGHDR and SFDVKD. CDR3 nucleotides: TGTGCCACCAGTGATTTCCCGGGTAGGGGCTACACCTTC. This translates into CATSDFPGRGYTF.

The genes are TRBV7-9 and TRBJ1-2; 7 nucleotides match TRBD1. V lost 6 bases and J lost 7; bases outside the gene matches: 11. CDR1 is SEHNR, CDR2 FQNEAQ, per germline (reference sequence). The length of the CDR3 is 14 residues. The CDR3 DNA follows: TGTGCCAGCAGTCCCACAGGGGCCCCGGGTGGCTACACCTTC. This translates into CASSPTGAPGGYTF.

In its sample, this clonotype was seen a few times. The rearrangement joins TRBV3-1 to TRBJ1-2; D gene uncertain. Trimming cost V 0 bases and J 4 bases, with 12 bases left between them. The CDR3 length is 15 residues. Germline CDR1 LGHDT, CDR2 YNNKEL (reference sequence). The CDR3 DNA sequence: TGTGCCAGCAGCCAAGATAAAGGGTACCCCTATGGCTACACCTTC. Its protein product is CASSQDKGYPYGYTF. Full variable domain (missing parts from reference TRBV3-1 and TRBJ1-2): DTAVSQTPKYLVTQMGNDKSIKCEQNLGHDTMYWYKQDSKKFLKIMFSYNNKELIINETVPNRFSPKSPDKAHLNLHINSLELGDSAVYFCASSQDKGYPYGYTFGSGTRLTVV.

The J gene is TRBJ2-1, the V gene TRBV9; TRBD1 is a possible D gene (7 bases). The germline V and J ends were trimmed by 3 bases and 4 bases, with 23 bases remaining between them. Per germline, CDR1 SGDLS and CDR2 YYNGEE. This CDR3 has 18 residues. The CDR3 here is CASSARGALVFTYNEQFF. The CDR3 region has the DNA TGTGCCAGCAGCGCCAGGGGGGCACTAGTATTCACTTACAATGAGCAGTTCTTC.

There are a few counts of this clonotype. The chain recombines TRBV4-3 with TRBJ1-1; D is uncertain. There are 14 residues in the CDR3. Germline CDR1 is LGHNA and CDR2 is YSLEER. V was cut by 0 bases and J by 5 bases, with 10 bases left in between. The CDR3 sequence is CASSQDRGLTEAFF. The CDR3 region has the DNA TGCGCCAGCAGCCAAGATAGAGGACTGACTGAAGCTTTCTTT.

This clonotype showed up just once. DNA of the CDR3: TGTGCCAGCAGTGATTGGGGGGGGCCGGGAAATGAGCAGTTCTTC. It specifies CASSDWGGPGNEQFF. The chain recombines TRBV6-4 with TRBJ2-1, with D possibly being TRBD2 (7 bases). This CDR3 contains 15 residues. V dropped 3 bases and J dropped 7 bases, with 16 bases sitting between them. In germline, CDR1 is MRHNA, CDR2 SNTAGT.

The rearrangement links TRBV11-2 to TRBJ2-3; tentative D call: TRBD1 (6 bases). The V and J ends lost 3 bases and 2 bases respectively, with 18 bases between them. CDR1 SGHAT and CDR2 FQNNGV come from the germline V gene. This CDR3 has 17 residues. The CDR3 sequence: CASSFQAQGHITDTQYF. In DNA form, the CDR3 reads TGTGCCAGCAGCTTCCAGGCCCAGGGGCATATCACAGATACGCAGTATTTT. The full variable domain, with the rest looked up from reference TRBV11-2 and TRBJ2-3, is EAGVAQSPRYKIIEKRQSVAFWCNPISGHATLYWYQQILGQGPKLLIQFQNNGVVDDSQLPKDRFSAERLKGVDSTLKIQPAKLEDSAVYLCASSFQAQGHITDTQYFGPGTRLTVL.

The sample holds a few counts of this clonotype. The V gene is TRBV14, the J gene TRBJ1-2; no definite D call. Germline V gene lookup returns CDR1 SGHDN and CDR2 FVKESK. This CDR3 has 15 amino acids. Trimming removed 8 bases from V and 0 bases from J, with 16 bases in between. CDR3 bases: TGTGCCAGCCTCCTTAGGCGTGCAGCTAACTATGGCTACACCTTC. Translated: CASLLRRAANYGYTF.

The rearrangement joins TRBV7-3 to TRBJ1-1; the match to TRBD1 covers 9 bases. Germline loops: CDR1 SGHTA, CDR2 FQGTGA. V was clipped by 6 bases and J by 5 bases; unmatched bases: 4. The CDR3 totals 13 residues. The CDR3 DNA follows: TGTGCCAGCAGGGGACAGGGAGATACTGAAGCTTTCTTT. Encoded protein: CASRGQGDTEAFF.

The J gene is TRBJ2-1, the V gene TRBV4-2; 8 nucleotides align to TRBD2. Trimming removed 4 bases from V and 7 bases from J; junction bases left unmatched: 6. The CDR3 contains 14 residues. The germline V gene encodes CDR1 LGHNA and CDR2 YNFKEQ. The CDR3 loop is CASSPQTSENEQFF. The CDR3 DNA sequence: TGTGCCAGCAGCCCACAGACTAGCGAAAATGAGCAGTTCTTC.

The chain has TRBV7-2 and TRBJ2-1; either TRBD1 or TRBD2 may supply D (5 bases each). CDR1 and CDR2 from the germline V gene are SGHTA and FQGNSA. V gave up 5 bases and J gave up 7 bases, with 15 bases separating them. The CDR3 is made up of 14 amino acids. The DNA for the CDR3 is TGTGCCAGCAGCAACCCCTGGGGGAGAAATGAGCAGTTCTTC. Translating it yields CASSNPWGRNEQFF.

This chain links TRBV4-2 with TRBJ2-3, with 10 nucleotides matching TRBD2. Trimming at V came to 1 base and at J to 3 bases, leaving 7 bases not matched to a gene. The CDR3 loop spans 17 amino acids. CDR1 is LGHNA, CDR2 YNFKEQ, per germline. CDR3 nucleotides: TGTGCCAGCAGCCAAGTGCCCCAGACTAGCGGGACAGATACGCAGTATTTT. The encoded protein is CASSQVPQTSGTDTQYF.

The chain couples TRBV9 to TRBJ1-2; D might be TRBD1 (5 bases). The CDR3 is 15 amino acids. Trimming left V 3 bases short and J 6 bases short, with 18 bases between. Germline V gene lookup returns CDR1 SGDLS and CDR2 YYNGEE. The CDR3 reads CASSEGPWQGNGYTF. As DNA, the CDR3 is TGTGCCAGCAGCGAGGGCCCCTGGCAGGGAAATGGCTACACCTTC.

This clonotype was seen more than once but under ten times. V gene TRBV29-1 combines with J gene TRBJ1-1; no definite D call. CDR1 SQVTM and CDR2 ANQGSEA come from the germline V gene. This CDR3 has 15 residues. Trimming shortened V by 2 bases and J by 3 bases, and 16 bases separated the two germline ends. This CDR3 reads CSVERRWVTYTEAFF. As DNA, the CDR3 is TGCAGCGTTGAAAGGAGGTGGGTTACTTACACTGAAGCTTTCTTT.

CDR3 loop: CAISPKTEQYF. CDR3 DNA sequence: TGTGCCATCAGTCCTAAGACCGAGCAGTACTTC. The genes are TRBV10-3 and TRBJ2-7; D gene uncertain. Germline CDR1 and CDR2: ENHRY and SYGVKD. V was shortened by 5 bases and J by 6 bases, with 8 bases between the two germline ends. The CDR3 sequence is 11 residues long.

The gene calls are TRBV12-3 or TRBV12-4 and TRBJ1-5; 8 bases agree with TRBD1. J was trimmed by 9 bases and V by 6 bases; bases with no gene match: 10. The CDR3 runs 14 residues. CDR3 loop: CASRELDRDGPQHF. In DNA, the CDR3 is TGTGCCAGCAGGGAACTGGACAGGGACGGGCCCCAGCATTTT.

The chain couples TRBV6-1 to TRBJ2-1; D might be TRBD2 (6 bases). This CDR3 spans 15 amino acids. Germline assignment: CDR1 MNHNS and CDR2 SASEGT. Trimming cost V 9 bases and J 0 bases, with 15 bases left between them. The CDR3 reads CARGGTRSSYNEQFF. The CDR3 DNA is TGTGCCAGGGGGGGAACAAGGAGCTCCTACAATGAGCAGTTCTTC.

The gene calls are TRBV7-8 and TRBJ2-1; maybe TRBD1 (5 bases). Germline CDR1 is SGHVS and CDR2 is FQNEAQ. V lost 5 bases, J lost 6 bases, and 11 bases lay in between. The CDR3 contains 13 residues. CDR3 sequence (DNA): TGTGCCAGCAGCCTCTCAGGGTCCAATGAGCAGTTCTTC. This gives the protein CASSLSGSNEQFF.

The chain is built from TRBV5-5 and TRBJ2-7; D remains unclear. CDR3 size: 14 residues. Trimming left V 0 bases short and J 3 bases short, with 10 bases between. Germline V gene sequence: CDR1 SGHKS, CDR2 YYEKEE (reference sequence). The CDR3 protein is CASSLALVVYEQYF. The CDR3 nucleotides are TGTGCCAGCAGCTTGGCCTTAGTTGTCTACGAGCAGTACTTC.

This clonotype was seen only a few times. An end of the junction differs from the germline gene, which may be a read error. This chain joins TRBV7-7 and TRBJ1-1, with 7 bases that match TRBD1. This CDR3 is 16 amino acids long. Germline V gene lookup returns CDR1 SSHAT and CDR2 FNYEAQ (reference sequence). CDR3 residues: CASSFSGQLMNTEAFF. The DNA for the CDR3 is TGTGCTAGCAGCTTCTCGGGACAGTTGATGAACACTGAAGCTTTCTTT.

A single count supports this clonotype. The chain is built from TRBV5-6 and TRBJ1-4, with D possibly TRBD1 on 5 matching bases. Germline assignment: CDR1 SGHDT and CDR2 YYEEEE. Trimming took 2 bases from V and 7 from J, leaving 18 bases between them. This CDR3 contains 16 residues. The CDR3 loop is CASSFSGRGHGEKLFF. The CDR3 DNA reads as TGTGCCAGCAGCTTTTCAGGGAGGGGCCATGGTGAAAAACTGTTTTTT.